This TCR beta chain is from a study of beta chain features in type 1 diabetes. Looked up from germline, CDR1 is MNHNS and CDR2 is SASEGT. V was trimmed by 6 bases and J by 1 base, leaving 9 bases between them. CDR3 length: 13 residues. Donors underwent one heparinised blood draw, about 0.12 L on average. Cells sorted by CD45RO/CCR7/CD25/CD127/CD95/CD27 comprised CD4+ naive, central memory, regulatory and stem cell-like memory cells. Expressed TCRB transcripts were sequenced because the isolated RNA had all been reverse transcribed beforehand. TCRdb keeps only in-frame clones here, not all; method: immunoSEQ multiplex PCR. The sample carries just over 600,000 clones, 15% to 17% recorded once. This clone occurred a few times.

This chain uses TRBV6-1 with TRBJ2-5; perhaps TRBD1 as D (5 bases). The receptor was isolated from a man between 18 and 35 years old in good health. Sequenced material: naive CD4+ T cells from blood. CDR3 DNA: TGTGCCAGCAGACGACAGCGCCAAGAGACCCAGTACTTC. Encoded protein: CASRRQRQETQYF.